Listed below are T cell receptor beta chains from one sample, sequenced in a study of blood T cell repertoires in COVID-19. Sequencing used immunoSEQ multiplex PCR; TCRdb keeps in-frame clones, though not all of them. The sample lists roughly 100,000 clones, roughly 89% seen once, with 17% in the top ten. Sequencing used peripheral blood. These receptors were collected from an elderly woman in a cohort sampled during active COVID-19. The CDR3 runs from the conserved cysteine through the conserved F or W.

CDR3aa: CASSLLSSSYEQYF
j_gene: TRBJ2-7
v_gene: TRBV7-9

CDR3aa: CASSLDQSGDGYTF
j_gene: TRBJ1-2
v_gene: TRBV11-3

CDR3aa: CASSQGTNSPYNEQFF
j_gene: TRBJ2-1
v_gene: TRBV4-2

CDR3aa: CASRLAGPASRNEQFF
j_gene: TRBJ2-1
v_gene: TRBV28

CDR3aa: CSVAGTWTYGYTF
j_gene: TRBJ1-2
v_gene: TRBV29-1

CDR3aa: CASSALQGIGTEQFF
j_gene: TRBJ2-1
v_gene: TRBV2

CDR3aa: CASSLAGGTATGELFF
j_gene: TRBJ2-2
v_gene: TRBV5-4

CDR3aa: CASSQVTGGIANTGELFF
j_gene: TRBJ2-2
v_gene: TRBV4-2

CDR3aa: CATGHPPGRNTGELFF
j_gene: TRBJ2-2
v_gene: TRBV24-1

CDR3aa: CASREGVQFNEQFF
j_gene: TRBJ2-1
v_gene: TRBV19

CDR3aa: CASAPEASGNTIYF
j_gene: TRBJ1-3
v_gene: TRBV5-1

CDR3aa: CASRQGTAALF
j_gene: TRBJ1-2
v_gene: TRBV12-3/TRBV12-4

CDR3aa: CASSPPGQGAGQPQHF
j_gene: TRBJ1-5
v_gene: TRBV18

CDR3aa: CASSQGQGSYNEQFF
j_gene: TRBJ2-1
v_gene: TRBV3-1/TRBV3-2

CDR3aa: CSARIARLQFF
j_gene: TRBJ2-1
v_gene: TRBV20-1

CDR3aa: CASIASPREGSYEQYF
j_gene: TRBJ2-7
v_gene: TRBV21-1